These 8 T cell receptor beta chains originate from one sample sequenced in a study of graft-versus-host responses after intestinal transplantation. These receptors have no identified antigens. Only in-frame clones appear in the TCRdb table, and some are missing; sequencing was by immunoSEQ multiplex PCR. The data hold 73,000 or so clones, with 90% observed a single time. Sequenced here: unstimulated CD8+ T cells sorted from spleen or lymph node cells, sampled before transplant. Source of these receptors: a human donor who was the organ donor for an intestinal transplant.

This sequence joins TRBV7-3 and TRBJ2-1; possibly TRBD2 for D (6 bases). The CDR3 runs to 16 residues. Germline V CDR1 and CDR2: SGHTA, FQGTGA. Between the trimmed V and J ends, which lost 4 bases and 5 bases, there was a span of 18 bases. The CDR3 here is CASSSTAGPPNNEQFF. CDR3 DNA: TGTGCCAGCAGCTCCACAGCGGGTCCCCCGAACAATGAGCAGTTCTTC.

The chain combines TRBV11-2 with TRBJ2-5, with TRBD2 matching over 7 bases. The CDR3 covers 16 residues. Per the germline V gene, CDR1 is SGHAT and CDR2 is FQNNGV. Trimming cost V 4 bases and J 5 bases; bases outside gene matches: 13. CDR3 nucleotides: TGTGCCAGCAGCTCACACCGGGTGGGGGGGATGGAGACCCAGTACTTC. Translating gives CASSSHRVGGMETQYF.

The chain uses TRBV11-2 and TRBJ2-3; D may be TRBD1 (6 bases). Trimming left V 5 bases short and J 5 bases short, with 20 bases between. CDR1 and CDR2 (germline): SGHAT, FQNNGV. The CDR3 is 16 amino acids. The CDR3 DNA is TGTGCCAGCAGCCCGCACTATCACTACAGGGAAGATACGCAGTATTTT. Its protein is CASSPHYHYREDTQYF.

The chain joins TRBV6-6 to TRBJ2-6, with no clear D. This CDR3 has 11 residues. Trimming took off 4 bases at V and 10 bases at J, with 5 bases between the two ends. Germline V gives CDR1 MNHNY, CDR2 SVGAGI (reference sequence). The CDR3 bases are TGTGCCAGCAGTTCCGAGAACGTCCTGACTTTC. Its translation is CASSSENVLTF.

The gene calls are TRBV14 and TRBJ1-1; D gene ambiguous. Germline V CDR1 and CDR2: SGHDN, FVKESK. The CDR3 has 14 residues. V shed 3 bases and J shed 6 bases, with 14 bases lying between them. As DNA, the CDR3 is TGTGCCAGCAGCCATCTGTCACAGCTATCTGAAGCTTTCTTT. It specifies CASSHLSQLSEAFF.

The rearrangement links TRBV9 to TRBJ1-1, with D uncertain. Trimming shortened V by 3 bases and J by 4 bases, and 4 bases separated the two germline ends. CDR3 length: 11 residues. Germline assignment: CDR1 SGDLS and CDR2 YYNGEE. As DNA, the CDR3 is TGTGCCAGCAGCGCAGTCACTGAAGCTTTCTTT. This encodes CASSAVTEAFF.

The chain employs TRBV15 and TRBJ2-6, with D possibly TRBD1 on 5 matching bases. Trimming pared 0 bases from V and 1 base from J, leaving 7 bases between. The CDR3 has 16 amino acids. The germline V gene encodes CDR1 LNHNV and CDR2 YYDKDF (reference sequence). The CDR3 DNA follows: TGTGCCACCAGCAGAGAAGGGGTGTCTGGGGCCAACGTCCTGACTTTC. Protein sequence: CATSREGVSGANVLTF.

The gene calls are TRBV2 and TRBJ2-2, with 13 bases identical to TRBD2. CDR1 and CDR2 (germline): SNHLY, FYNNEI. The length of the CDR3 is 17 residues. The junction had 7 bases not matched to a gene; V was cut back by 6 bases and J by 3 bases. DNA of the CDR3: TGTGCCAGCAGGCCGGGACTAGCGGGGTTGGACACCGGGGAGCTGTTTTTT. It codes for CASRPGLAGLDTGELFF.